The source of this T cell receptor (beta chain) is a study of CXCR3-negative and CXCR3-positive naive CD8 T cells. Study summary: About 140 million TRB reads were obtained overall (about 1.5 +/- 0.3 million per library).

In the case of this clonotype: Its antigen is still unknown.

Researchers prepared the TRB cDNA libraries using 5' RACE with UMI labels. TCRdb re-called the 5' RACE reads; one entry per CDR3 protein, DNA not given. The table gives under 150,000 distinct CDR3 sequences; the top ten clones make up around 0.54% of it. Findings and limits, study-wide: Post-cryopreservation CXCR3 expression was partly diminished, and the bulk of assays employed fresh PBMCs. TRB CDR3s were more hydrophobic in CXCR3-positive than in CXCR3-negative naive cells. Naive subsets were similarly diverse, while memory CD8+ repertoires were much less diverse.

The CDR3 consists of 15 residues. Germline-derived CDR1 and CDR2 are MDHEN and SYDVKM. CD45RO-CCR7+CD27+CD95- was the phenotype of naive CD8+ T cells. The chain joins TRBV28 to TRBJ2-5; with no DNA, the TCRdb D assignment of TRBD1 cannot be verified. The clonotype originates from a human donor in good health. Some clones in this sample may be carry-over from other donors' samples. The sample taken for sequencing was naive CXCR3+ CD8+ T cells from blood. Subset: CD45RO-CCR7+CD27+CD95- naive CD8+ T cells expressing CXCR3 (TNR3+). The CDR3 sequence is CASTRQGAYRETQYF.